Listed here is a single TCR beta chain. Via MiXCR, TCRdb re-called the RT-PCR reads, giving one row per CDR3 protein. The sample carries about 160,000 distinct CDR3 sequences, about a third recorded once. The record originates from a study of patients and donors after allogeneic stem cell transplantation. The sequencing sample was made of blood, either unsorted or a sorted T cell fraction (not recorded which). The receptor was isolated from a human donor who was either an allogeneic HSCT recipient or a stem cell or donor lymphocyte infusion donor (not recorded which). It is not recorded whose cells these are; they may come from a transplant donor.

The CDR3: CASSVGYGYTF. DNA of the CDR3: TGTGCCAGCAGTGTTGGGTATGGCTACACCTTC. The chain uses TRBV6-1 and TRBJ1-2; D remains unclear. The CDR3 contains 11 residues. Trimming removed 4 bases from V and 5 bases from J, with 5 bases in between. CDR1 and CDR2 from the germline V gene are MNHNS and SASEGT.